This T cell receptor beta chain comes out of a study of blood T cell repertoires in COVID-19. The CDR3 length is 13 residues. The V gene's germline CDR1 is MNHEY and CDR2 SVGAGI. V was cut by 8 bases and J by 4 bases, with 11 bases left in between. This clone came up once. Seattle patients were enrolled during active infection and followed longitudinally. Clones were read by immunoSEQ multiplex PCR, and TCRdb kept only the in-frame ones, dropping some. The sample has around 280,000 clones, 88% seen once; the top ten hold 10% to 12%. The TCR originated in a woman aged 30 to 39 with COVID-19, enrolled during active disease. Sequenced sample: peripheral blood. The chain joins TRBV6-5 to TRBJ2-2, with TRBD2 as a possible D gene (5 bases). CDR3 in DNA: TGTGCCAGCGGCCAAGGAGGCACCGGGGAGCTGTTTTTT. This gives the protein CASGQGGTGELFF.